A selection of T cell receptor beta chains follows, all from one sample in a study of blood T cell dynamics during melanoma immunotherapy. TCRdb's table, derived via immunoSEQ multiplex PCR, lists solely in-frame clones and lacks some. The table has 25,000 to 30,000 clones, over 80% seen once. The starting material was blood, obtained from a patient treated with checkpoint blockade. These receptors came from a human donor with melanoma. The CDR3 runs from the conserved cysteine through the conserved F or W. D genes are given only for firm matches. Not all rows give a size; the values are once, few, many and, for expanded clones, a class.

>TRBD1|.|TRBJ1-1|TRBV14
CASSRQGTANTEAFF
TGTGCCAGCAGCCGACAAGGGACAGCTAACACTGAAGCTTTCTTT
>.|few|TRBJ2-7|TRBV13
CASSSLMRQGSYEQYF
TGTGCCAGCAGCTCGCTCATGAGGCAGGGATCCTACGAGCAGTACTTC
>TRBD1|.|TRBJ2-1|TRBV5-5
CASSLRTGMNEQFF
TGTGCCAGCAGCTTACGGACAGGGATGAATGAGCAGTTCTTC
>TRBD1|.|TRBJ1-2|TRBV4-1
CASSQRTGSYGYTF
TGCGCCAGCAGCCAACGGACAGGAAGTTATGGCTACACCTTC
>.|.|TRBJ1-1|TRBV7-2
CASSLAVWTEAFF
TGTGCCAGCAGCTTAGCGGTTTGGACTGAAGCTTTCTTT
>TRBD1|.|TRBJ1-5|TRBV6-5
CASRGQGNQPQHF
TGTGCCAGCAGAGGACAGGGTAATCAGCCCCAGCATTTT
>.|few|TRBJ1-1|TRBV4-1
CASSQDRYTEAFF
TGCGCCAGCAGCCAAGATAGATACACTGAAGCTTTCTTT
>TRBD1|.|TRBJ1-1|TRBV5-8
CASSFDRGTEAFF
TGTGCCAGCAGCTTTGACAGGGGAACTGAAGCTTTCTTT
>.|.|TRBJ2-1|TRBV14
CASSHRGGGPRLYNEQFF
TGTGCCAGCAGCCATCGTGGAGGGGGCCCACGTTTATACAATGAGCAGTTCTTC
>.|.|TRBJ2-7|TRBV20-1
CSAQPGDLF
TGCAGTGCCCAACCGGGTGATCTATTC
>TRBD1|.|TRBJ2-5|TRBV29-1
CSVGGTGQETQYF
TGCAGCGTTGGGGGGACAGGCCAAGAGACCCAGTACTTC
>.|.|TRBJ2-7|TRBV28
CASSLSESREQYF
TGTGCCAGCAGTTTATCTGAGTCGAGAGAGCAGTACTTC
>.|medium-sized|TRBJ1-1|TRBV6-5
CASRGSLNTEAFF
TGTGCCAGCAGGGGCAGCTTGAACACTGAAGCTTTCTTT
>TRBD2|.|TRBJ2-7|TRBV25-1
CASSGGLAGAPYEQYF
TGTGCCAGCAGTGGAGGACTAGCGGGAGCCCCCTACGAGCAGTACTTC
>.|.|TRBJ1-1|TRBV11-1
CASSLEAVFGRENTEAFF
TGTGCCAGCAGCTTAGAGGCGGTTTTCGGACGGGAGAACACTGAAGCTTTCTTT
>TRBD2|.|TRBJ2-1|TRBV11-2
CASSLQLAVNEQFF
TGTGCCAGCAGCCTCCAACTAGCGGTCAATGAGCAGTTCTTC
>.|.|TRBJ1-4|TRBV4-1
CASSQDVSGGGGATNEKLFF
TGCGCCAGCAGCCAAGACGTTTCGGGGGGCGGAGGGGCAACTAATGAAAAACTGTTTTTT
>.|.|TRBJ1-6|TRBV19
CASSVGTGNSPLHF
TGTGCCAGTAGTGTAGGAACAGGGAATTCACCCCTCCACTTT
>.|.|TRBJ2-2|TRBV6-1
CASSERAGRTGELFF
TGTGCCAGCAGTGAACGGGCAGGGAGGACCGGGGAGCTGTTTTTT
>TRBD1|.|TRBJ1-3|TRBV5-4
CASSLKMGTGRSTIYF
TGTGCCAGCAGCTTGAAGATGGGGACAGGGAGGAGCACCATATATTTT
>.|.|TRBJ2-2|TRBV2
CASSEQGHTGELFF
TGTGCCAGCAGTGAACAGGGGCACACCGGGGAGCTGTTTTTT
>TRBD2|.|TRBJ2-7|TRBV6-5
CASSFTGTRTQYEQYF
TGTGCCAGCAGTTTCACCGGGACTAGGACACAATACGAGCAGTACTTC
>.|.|TRBJ2-3|TRBV6-1
CASTRGLVADTQYF
TGTGCCAGCACACGGGGGCTAGTGGCAGATACGCAGTATTTT
>.|.|TRBJ1-6|TRBV2
CASSELQGNSPLHF
TGTGCCAGCAGTGAACTTCAGGGAAATTCACCCCTCCACTTT
>.|.|TRBJ1-2|TRBV29-1
CSVGRSDGYTF
TGCAGCGTTGGCAGGTCGGATGGCTACACCTTC
>.|.|TRBJ1-5|TRBV21-1
CASSKAPKDRGNQPQHF
TGTGCCAGCAGCAAAGCGCCTAAGGACAGGGGCAATCAGCCCCAGCATTTT
>.|.|TRBJ2-7|TRBV27
CASSFRSGEQYF
TGTGCCAGCAGTTTTCGTAGCGGCGAGCAGTACTTC
>.|.|TRBJ2-7|TRBV11-2
CASTLQRDTLRYF
TGTGCCAGCACCCTCCAGCGGGACACACTACGGTACTTC
>.|.|TRBJ2-5|TRBV4-1
CASSRLGQLQETQYF
TGCGCCAGCAGCCGCCTGGGGCAGCTCCAAGAGACCCAGTACTTC
>TRBD1|.|TRBJ2-7|TRBV28
CASSLLGGTGTYEQYF
TGTGCCAGCAGTTTATTGGGGGGGACAGGGACCTACGAGCAGTACTTC
>.|.|TRBJ2-7|TRBV13
CASSPSGTSSYEQYF
TGTGCCAGCAGCCCCTCAGGGACAAGCTCCTACGAGCAGTACTTC
>TRBD1|.|TRBJ1-2|TRBV11-2
CASSLVGGAPGYTF
TGTGCCAGCAGCTTAGTAGGGGGCGCGCCCGGCTACACCTTC
>.|.|TRBJ2-1|TRBV7-8
CASSFDNEQFF
TGTGCCAGCAGCTTTGACAATGAGCAGTTCTTC
>.|.|TRBJ2-5|TRBV6-5
CASSTAWTQYF
TGTGCCAGCAGCACGGCTTGGACCCAGTACTTC
>.|.|TRBJ2-7|TRBV7-3
CASSSAGTPSVQYF
TGTGCCAGCAGCTCAGCCGGGACCCCCTCGGTGCAGTACTTC
>TRBD2|.|TRBJ2-1|TRBV19
CASSLLAGGTNEQFF
TGTGCCAGTAGTTTACTAGCGGGAGGGACCAATGAGCAGTTCTTC
>.|.|TRBJ1-6|TRBV2
CASIDSPNSPLHF
TGTGCCAGCATCGACAGTCCAAATTCACCCCTCCACTTT
>TRBD2|.|TRBJ2-5|TRBV7-2
CASSLGLERETQYF
TGTGCCAGCAGCCTGGGACTAGAAAGAGAGACCCAGTACTTC
>TRBD1|.|TRBJ2-2|TRBV6-5
CASSRTGSNTGELFF
TGTGCCAGCAGTCGGACAGGGTCGAACACCGGGGAGCTGTTTTTT
>TRBD2|.|TRBJ2-5|TRBV19
CASSPGTSGRETQYF
TGTGCCAGTAGCCCAGGGACTAGCGGGAGGGAGACCCAGTACTTC